Below, 20 T cell receptor beta chains from the same sample are listed, as sequenced in a study of CD8+ T cells in alopecia areata. cDNA prepared by RNA extraction and subsequent reverse transcription served as the template for sequencing. The table came from immunoSEQ multiplex PCR; TCRdb's copy has only in-frame clones and leaves some out. The sample records about 140,000 clones, around 49% being singletons. The material sequenced was CD4+ T cells sorted from blood, taken at week 0. These receptors were collected from a human donor with alopecia areata.

This clone was observed once. This chain joins TRBV30 and TRBJ1-5, with TRBD1 as a possible D gene (6 bases). The V gene lost 2 bases and the J gene lost 4 bases, with 18 bases spanning the gap. This CDR3 is built from 16 residues. Looked up from germline, CDR1 is GTSNPN and CDR2 is SVGIG (reference sequence). For the CDR3, the DNA is TGTGCCTGGAGTCAAAGGGAGACAGGCATGAATCAGCCCCAGCATTTT. It is translated as CAWSQRETGMNQPQHF. Combining the CDR3 with reference TRBV30 and TRBJ1-5 gives the whole variable domain SQTIHQWPATLVQPVGSPLSLECTVEGTSNPNLYWYRQAAGRGLQLLFYSVGIGQISSEVPQNLSASRPQDRQFILSSKKLLLSDSGFYLCAWSQRETGMNQPQHFGDGTRLSIL.

The chain combines TRBV4-1 with TRBJ1-1; a weak D match, TRBD1 (5 bases). V lost 0 bases, J lost 5 bases, and 7 bases lay in between. This CDR3 contains 13 residues. Germline V gives CDR1 MGHRA, CDR2 YSYEKL. The CDR3 region is CASSQETGTEAFF. CDR3 nucleotide sequence: TGCGCCAGCAGCCAAGAAACAGGTACTGAAGCTTTCTTT.

The chain links TRBV6-5 to TRBJ2-2, with D perhaps TRBD2 (5 bases). The CDR3 runs to 12 residues. Germline CDR1 and CDR2: MNHEY and SVGAGI. Trimming took off 8 bases at V and 1 base at J, with 5 bases between the two ends. In nucleotides, the CDR3 is TGTGCCAGCCGGGAGAACACCGGGGAGCTGTTTTTT. Its protein is CASRENTGELFF.

This chain links TRBV5-1 with TRBJ2-2; D gene uncertain. Per the germline V gene, CDR1 is SGHRS and CDR2 is YFSETQ. Trimming removed 2 bases from V and 4 bases from J, with 6 bases in between. This CDR3 comprises 13 residues. The CDR3 region is CASSLDGTGELFF. The CDR3 region has the DNA TGCGCCAGCAGCTTAGACGGCACCGGGGAGCTGTTTTTT.

This clone has just one count. The CDR3 region is CASRTSGGSGYTF. DNA for the CDR3: TGCGCCAGCAGGACATCAGGGGGCTCTGGCTACACCTTC. This rearrangement joins TRBV5-1 to TRBJ1-2, with 8 bases fitting TRBD1. This CDR3 has 13 residues. Germline values: CDR1 SGHRS, CDR2 YFSETQ. J was trimmed by 7 bases and V by 5 bases; bases with no gene match: 7. The whole variable domain, filled in from reference TRBV5-1 and TRBJ1-2, reads KAGVTQTPRYLIKTRGQQVTLSCSPISGHRSVSWYQQTPGQGLQFLFEYFSETQRNKGNFPGRFSGRQFSNSRSEMNVSTLELGDSALYLCASRTSGGSGYTFGSGTRLTVV.

This chain uses TRBV10-3 with TRBJ2-1, with D tentatively TRBD2 (5 bases). The germline gives CDR1 ENHRY, CDR2 SYGVKD. This CDR3 comprises 13 residues. Trimming shortened V by 4 bases and J by 4 bases, and 8 bases separated the two germline ends. In DNA, the CDR3 is TGTGCCATCAGTGGCGGGCAGTACAATGAGCAGTTCTTC. Protein sequence: CAISGGQYNEQFF.

The chain employs TRBV7-2 and TRBJ2-7; D gene uncertain. This CDR3 contains 11 residues. Between the trimmed V and J ends, which lost 5 bases and 5 bases, there was a span of 7 bases. Germline V lookup: CDR1 SGHTA, CDR2 FQGNSA. The CDR3 DNA follows: TGTGCCAGCAGCAGGAGCCACGAGCAGTACTTC. It codes for CASSRSHEQYF.

The rearrangement links TRBV6-5 to TRBJ2-4, with a possible D match to TRBD1 (6 bases). The germline gives CDR1 MNHEY, CDR2 SVGAGI. This CDR3 is 13 amino acids long. The V and J ends lost 8 bases and 7 bases respectively, with 15 bases between them. CDR3 in amino acids: CASSSRGGNIQYF. In DNA form, the CDR3 reads TGTGCCAGCTCCTCCAGGGGTGGGAACATTCAGTACTTC.

The sample holds a few counts of this clone. The gene calls are TRBV29-1 and TRBJ2-4; tentative D call: TRBD1 (6 bases). CDR1 is SQVTM, CDR2 ANQGSEA, per germline. This CDR3 spans 15 amino acids. V lost 6 bases and J 0 bases, leaving 15 bases between the germline ends. The DNA for the CDR3 is TGCAGCGTCAGGAAGGTAGGGGGAGCCAAAAACATTCAGTACTTC. Its translation: CSVRKVGGAKNIQYF.

The chain links TRBV6-5 to TRBJ1-5; 7 bases fit TRBD1. This CDR3 has 15 amino acids. Germline V gene sequence: CDR1 MNHEY, CDR2 SVGAGI. J was trimmed by 0 bases and V by 6 bases; bases with no gene match: 5. As DNA, the CDR3 is TGTGCCAGCAGGTCACGACAGGGTAGCAATCAGCCCCAGCATTTT. It translates to CASRSRQGSNQPQHF.

This chain joins TRBV2 and TRBJ1-5; the D is unclear. The CDR3 spans 13 residues. Germline V lookup: CDR1 SNHLY, CDR2 FYNNEI. The germline V and J ends were trimmed by 4 bases and 3 bases, with 7 bases remaining between them. CDR3 loop: CASSGLLNQPQHF. The CDR3 bases are TGTGCCAGCAGTGGGTTACTCAATCAGCCCCAGCATTTT.

The chain couples TRBV29-1 to TRBJ2-3; 14 bases are shared with TRBD2. Germline assignment: CDR1 SQVTM and CDR2 ANQGSEA. The CDR3 length is 17 residues. With 4 bases clipped from V and 2 bases from J, the junction kept 8 bases outside the gene matches. Here the CDR3 reads CSVGGLAGERYTDTQYF. CDR3 sequence (DNA): TGCAGCGTTGGGGGACTAGCGGGAGAGCGATACACAGATACGCAGTATTTT.

This clone was counted a few times. The same CDR3 also results from other DNA sequences found in this sample. The V and J genes are TRBV29-1 and TRBJ2-5; 7 nucleotides align to TRBD1. CDR3 length: 12 residues. Germline V gene sequence: CDR1 SQVTM, CDR2 ANQGSEA. With V trimmed by 7 bases and J by 4 bases, 6 bases remained unmatched. CDR3 loop: CSGGQAGETQYF. The CDR3 DNA reads TGCAGCGGCGGACAGGCTGGAGAGACCCAGTACTTC.

The V and J genes are TRBV30 and TRBJ2-2, with 12 bases fitting TRBD1. This CDR3 has 18 residues. With 0 bases clipped from V and 3 bases from J, the junction kept 8 bases outside the gene matches. Germline CDR1 is GTSNPN and CDR2 is SVGIG (reference sequence). CDR3 sequence: CAWSVDGTGGAYTGELFF. The CDR3 DNA reads TGTGCCTGGAGTGTAGATGGGACAGGGGGCGCCTACACCGGGGAGCTGTTTTTT. Filled out from reference TRBV30 and TRBJ2-2, the complete variable domain reads SQTIHQWPATLVQPVGSPLSLECTVEGTSNPNLYWYRQAAGRGLQLLFYSVGIGQISSEVPQNLSASRPQDRQFILSSKKLLLSDSGFYLCAWSVDGTGGAYTGELFFGEGSRLTVL.

This clone was detected only a few times. This rearrangement joins TRBV29-1 to TRBJ2-2; 8 nucleotides agree with TRBD2. This CDR3 has 16 residues. Germline V gene data show CDR1 as SQVTM and CDR2 as ANQGSEA. With V trimmed by 4 bases and J by 2 bases, 9 bases remained unmatched. The CDR3: CSVGLLAGRNTGELFF. The CDR3 DNA sequence: TGCAGCGTTGGTTTGCTAGCGGGTCGTAACACCGGGGAGCTGTTTTTT.

This chain links TRBV11-2 with TRBJ1-2; no definite D call. This CDR3 is 13 amino acids long. CDR1 and CDR2 (germline): SGHAT, FQNNGV. Trimming shortened V by 5 bases and J by 8 bases, and 15 bases separated the two germline ends. CDR3 coding DNA: TGTGCCAGCAGCCATTTATCCCGAGGAGGCTACACCTTC. It encodes CASSHLSRGGYTF.

The genes are TRBV7-9 and TRBJ1-4, with unresolved D. The CDR3 is 16 residues long. The V and J ends lost 4 bases and 5 bases respectively, with 17 bases between them. CDR1 and CDR2 (germline): SEHNR, FQNEAQ (reference sequence). CDR3 nucleotides: TGTGCCAGCAGCTATGGATTTTTCAATGAGAATGAAAAACTGTTTTTT. It specifies CASSYGFFNENEKLFF.

The V gene is TRBV30, the J gene TRBJ1-5, with D maybe TRBD1 (6 bases). Trimming stripped 3 bases from V and 4 bases from J, with 13 bases between. The germline V gene has CDR1 GTSNPN and CDR2 SVGIG (reference sequence). The CDR3 is made up of 14 amino acids. CDR3 protein: CAWRPDRSNQPQHF. CDR3 in DNA: TGTGCCTGGAGGCCCGACAGGAGTAATCAGCCCCAGCATTTT.

This chain connects TRBV28 to TRBJ2-7, with 10 bases fitting TRBD1. Germline trimming cut 4 bases from V and 4 bases from J; bases unmatched to any gene: 7. CDR3 length: 15 amino acids. Per germline, CDR1 MDHEN and CDR2 SYDVKM. The CDR3 bases are TGTGCCAGCAGTTCCTCCGGGACAGGGGTGTACGAGCAGTACTTC. Translated, it gives CASSSSGTGVYEQYF.

A few counts support this clone. The CDR3 is CASRKRTGDNTEAFF. The CDR3 DNA sequence: TGTGCCAGCAGGAAAAGGACAGGGGATAACACTGAAGCTTTCTTT. This chain uses TRBV2 with TRBJ1-1, with 9 bases lining up with TRBD1. The CDR3 spans 15 residues. Germline trimming cut 6 bases from V and 2 bases from J; bases unmatched to any gene: 7. Germline V gene sequence: CDR1 SNHLY, CDR2 FYNNEI.